In this sample, the clone carrying this T cell receptor (beta chain) turned up a few times. Via MiXCR, TCRdb re-called the RT-PCR reads, giving one row per CDR3 protein. The table has more than 600,000 distinct CDR3 sequences, around 14% seen once. Germline V gene sequence: CDR1 PRHDT, CDR2 FYEKMQ (reference sequence). V gave up 5 bases and J gave up 5 bases; unmatched junction bases: 7. The CDR3 length is 14 residues. The sample taken for sequencing was memory CD4+ T cells from blood. The J gene is TRBJ1-1, the V gene TRBV13; TRBD1 aligns across 8 bases. The receptor's source is a female donor in good health, serving as a healthy control. The CDR3 nucleotides are TGTGCCAGCAGCCGGGACAGGTCCCTGACTGAAGCTTTCTTT. It is translated as CASSRDRSLTEAFF.